This note documents a single TCR beta chain sequence. The target antigen is unknown. Additional DNA sequences in this sample encode the identical CDR3. The data originate from a study of shared clonotypes between healthy human individuals. The study, taken as a whole, reports: What rarefaction showed was incomplete sorted-subset sequencing despite large depth.

Germline assignment: CDR1 SNHLY and CDR2 FYNNEI. This CDR3 spans 15 amino acids. J lost 2 bases, V lost 6 bases, and 4 bases had no gene match. Only in-frame clones appear in the TCRdb table, and some are missing; sequencing was by immunoSEQ multiplex PCR. The data hold roughly 2 million clones, with 95% observed a single time. The source material was naive CD4+ T cells sorted from blood. The sample's subset: CD45RA+ positively selected. This clonotype was sampled from a man aged 18 to 30 in good health. The chain recombines TRBV2 with TRBJ1-5; 10 nucleotides align to TRBD1. The CDR3 bases are TGTGCCAGCAGGTCCGGGACAGGGGGCAATCAGCCCCAGCATTTT. Encoded protein: CASRSGTGGNQPQHF.